This TCR beta chain was observed in a study of blood T cells in healthy people across ages. It was with a sample-barcoded 5' primer and a J-beta primer mix that a second PCR of about 6 to 12 cycles was run. MiXCR, applied by TCRdb to the 5' RACE reads, yields one record per CDR3 protein. The table records around 1,000,000 distinct CDR3 sequences, 20% to 25% of them present only once. Aged about 6 to 95, donors were systemically healthy Caucasians from Russia. CDR1 is MNHEY and CDR2 is SVGAGI in the germline V gene. This CDR3 has 18 residues. The germline V and J ends were trimmed by 9 bases and 0 bases, with 26 bases remaining between them. This same sample was also taken into another study, of T cells of mothers and their children. That report notes: Sequencing returned over 9 million TCR beta CDR3 reads per mother and some 3 million per child.

The source is a girl aged 2-10 years in good health. This rearrangement joins TRBV6-5 to TRBJ1-2; D gene unclear. Input material: blood. The CDR3 DNA is TGTGCCAGAGTTCGTGCTATTAGGTACACAGCGACTAACTATGGCTACACCTTC. It is translated as CARVRAIRYTATNYGYTF.